A single sample gave rise to the 7 T cell receptor beta chains below, sequenced in a study of CD4 T cells in relation to SARS-CoV-2 and coronaviruses. Only in-frame clones appear in the TCRdb table, and some are missing; sequencing was by immunoSEQ multiplex PCR. The sample lists 65,000 or so clones; about 89% were seen once. Unexposed donor CD4+ T cells date from about 2011-2018, before the COVID-19 pandemic. The sequencing sample was made of memory CD4+ T cells from PBMCs. These TCRs come from a human donor in good health.

This chain links TRBV6-2 or TRBV6-3 with TRBJ2-7, with D tentatively TRBD1 (6 bases). Trimming left V 5 bases short and J 2 bases short, with 13 bases between. The CDR3 extends over 14 amino acids. CDR1 is MNHEY, CDR2 SVGEGT, per germline. CDR3 nucleotide sequence: TGTGCCAGCAGTAGCCACAGGGTCCCCTACGAGCAGTACTTC. Protein: CASSSHRVPYEQYF.

This chain joins TRBV28 and TRBJ1-4, with D perhaps TRBD1 (6 bases). The CDR3 has 15 residues. Germline V gives CDR1 MDHEN, CDR2 SYDVKM. Trimming stripped 0 bases from V and 7 bases from J, with 12 bases between. The CDR3 loop reads CASSLWDSRREKLFF. The CDR3 DNA sequence: TGTGCCAGCAGTTTATGGGACAGCCGACGTGAAAAACTGTTTTTT.

The V and J genes are TRBV7-2 and TRBJ1-5; D uncertain. V lost 2 bases and J lost 7, with 9 bases in between. The CDR3 loop spans 13 amino acids. CDR1 and CDR2 from the germline V gene are SGHTA and FQGNSA. The DNA for the CDR3 is TGTGCCAGCAGCTTACAGGCAGGCCAGCCCCAGCATTTT. Translated, it gives CASSLQAGQPQHF.

Here the CDR3 reads CASSLDGPGELFF. The CDR3 region has the DNA TGCGCCAGCAGCTTGGACGGTCCCGGGGAGCTGTTTTTT. The chain carries TRBV5-1 and TRBJ2-2; D gene ambiguous. CDR1 is SGHRS and CDR2 is YFSETQ in the germline V gene. This CDR3 comprises 13 residues. Trimming shortened V by 0 bases and J by 6 bases, and 6 bases separated the two germline ends.

The chain combines TRBV30 with TRBJ2-3; 10 bases align to TRBD2. Losses at the gene ends were 5 bases for V and 4 bases for J; bases not matched to a gene: 6. The CDR3 totals 14 residues. Germline CDR1 and CDR2: GTSNPN and SVGIG (reference sequence). This chain's CDR3 is CAWDKAGGSDTQYF. DNA of the CDR3: TGTGCCTGGGACAAAGCGGGAGGGTCAGATACGCAGTATTTT.

The rearrangement uses TRBV29-1 and TRBJ1-2; perhaps TRBD1 as D (5 bases). The CDR3 extends over 13 amino acids. V dropped 7 bases and J dropped 7 bases, with 19 bases sitting between them. Germline V gene lookup returns CDR1 SQVTM and CDR2 ANQGSEA. The CDR3 DNA follows: TGCAGCGCTCCCGTGGGGGGAAGGTCTGGCTACACCTTC. It specifies CSAPVGGRSGYTF.

V is TRBV19 and J is TRBJ1-4; 9 nucleotides line up with TRBD1. J gave up 7 bases and V 5 bases, and 11 bases lay outside the gene matches. CDR3 size: 16 residues. Looked up from germline, CDR1 is LNHDA and CDR2 is SQIVND (reference sequence). DNA for the CDR3: TGTGCCAGTAGTGCCAGACTCGGGACAGGGACTGAAAAACTGTTTTTT. It yields the protein CASSARLGTGTEKLFF.